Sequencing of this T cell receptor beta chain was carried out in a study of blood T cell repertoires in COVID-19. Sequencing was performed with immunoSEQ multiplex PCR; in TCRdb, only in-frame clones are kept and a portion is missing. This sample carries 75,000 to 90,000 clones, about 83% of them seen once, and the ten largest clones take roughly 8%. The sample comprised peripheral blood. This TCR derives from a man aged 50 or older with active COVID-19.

The CDR3 protein is CASNPDRDGREQYF. The CDR3 region has the DNA TGCGCCAGCAACCCGGACAGGGATGGCCGCGAGCAGTACTTC. V is TRBV10-2 and J is TRBJ2-7; 8 bases are a match to TRBD1. The CDR3 contains 14 residues. After removal of 7 bases from V and 6 bases from J, the junction contained 11 bases not matched to a gene. Germline values: CDR1 WSHSY, CDR2 SAAADI.